This T cell receptor beta chain appears in the sequencing data of a study of blood T cell repertoires in COVID-19 (dated by TCRdb to 2020 to 2022). As for the study more broadly: Samples covering the acute and convalescent phases of COVID-19 were provided by collaborators in the United States, Italy and Spain. The material from the prospective study consisted of cDNA or gDNA derived from T cells, B-cell-depleted T cells, or PBMCs. Subjects who had been exposed to COVID-19, were actively infected with it, or had recovered from it provided the deeply sampled blood TCRbeta repertoires that made up the dataset. A freely available public database, intended as a resource for researchers studying the immune response to SARS-CoV-2, is where the repertoires were released. The samples were drawn from two sources: the first 160 participants of the ongoing ImmuneRACE study, and over 950 subjects contributed by 6 global collaborators. A de-identified subject ID, COVID-19 status, age in years and sex were almost always included in the sample metadata. Where available, HLA class I and class II types were taken from metadata supplied by the sample provider and were not determined by assay-based typing. What the research found in general, with its limitations: The amount of clinical and demographic metadata varied by source and participant and was provided uncurated.

As regards this clone: No cognate antigen has been identified for it. The record has no base qualities; no much larger clone is one base away.

Trimming removed 0 bases from V and 13 bases from J, leaving 15 bases between the germline ends. CDR1 and CDR2 (MNHEY, SVGAGI) derive from the germline V gene. From the cysteine through the phenylalanine, the CDR3 covers 13 amino acids. The entry retains the CDR3 DNA only, 39 bases that are in frame from base 1. TCRbeta CDR3 regions were amplified from genomic DNA using the immunoSEQ Assay, a bias-controlled multiplex PCR. In the source study's methods: The number of nucleated cells in each sample was estimated by amplification of reference gene primers within the assay. To quantify the absolute abundance of each unique TCRbeta CDR3 rearrangement, sequence reads were collapsed and filtered. For each sample, productive Simpson clonality was calculated as the square root of Simpson's diversity index across productive rearrangements. The table was pulled from immuneACCESS by TCRdb, which kept in-frame rearrangements only. Such tables lose some clones; where checked, under half of the loss comes from unresolved V genes, and the rest has no known cause. V and J calls and clone size are as listed in that table; D and trimming were resolved from the DNA. This sample is represented by about 270,000 clones; 80% to 90% of them were singletons. The ten most abundant clones make up roughly 16% of the sample.

Participants in the prospective study were enrolled through a virtual design, were aged roughly 18 to 95 years, and lived in under 25 United States geographic areas. In the prospective study, participants were assigned to cohorts based on the clinical history participants reported in a screening survey and a study questionnaire. Recovered participants in ImmuneRACE Cohort 3 were defined by two consecutive negative NP/OP PCR tests, clearance by a healthcare professional, or resolution of symptoms. Each participant in the prospective study had whole blood, serum and a nasopharyngeal or oropharyngeal swab collected by mobile phlebotomists. Prospective study participants could optionally give additional blood draws and questionnaires over an approximately 2-month period. Blood samples from the prospective study were shipped frozen or at room temperature prior to DNA extraction.

The sequence links TRBV6-5 to TRBJ1-1, and perhaps TRBD1 as D gene, on 5 matching bases. This TCR derives from a man aged 18-30 years who had recovered from COVID-19. The source material was PBMCs or T cells enriched from blood (not recorded which). The base sequence is TGTGCCAGCAGTTACTCAGGAACAGGCACGGTTTTCTTT. It codes for CASSYSGTGTVFF.